This TCR beta chain was obtained from a study of blood T cell repertoires in COVID-19. Background on the study: Whether acute or convalescent, the COVID-19 samples came from the United States, Italy and Spain.

This clone was observed a single time. Sequenced by immunoSEQ multiplex PCR; TCRdb stores in-frame clones only, minus some. The table lists approximately 320,000 clones, 87% of them singletons. Participants' own reports of clinical history determined their cohort assignment. The clonotype comes from a woman aged 18-35 years who had recovered from COVID-19. Sequences were obtained from PBMCs or T cells enriched from blood (not recorded which).

The CDR3 nucleotides are TGTGCCAGCAGTCCCACCGGGACTCCAGGAGGGGAATCACCCCTCCACTTT. It encodes CASSPTGTPGGESPLHF. The chain is built from TRBV27 and TRBJ1-6; tentatively, D is TRBD1 (5 bases). Between the trimmed V and J ends, which lost 5 bases and 10 bases, there was a span of 24 bases. Germline loops: CDR1 MNHEY, CDR2 SMNVEV (reference sequence). This CDR3 spans 17 amino acids.